The 9 T cell receptor beta chains below were found in one sample sequenced in a study of shared clonotypes between healthy human individuals. Profiling relied on immunoSEQ multiplex PCR, and the TCRdb table lists in-frame clones only, not all of them. The sample consists of 2 million to 3 million clones, approximately 93% of them appearing once. Source material: naive CD4+ T cells from PBMCs. The subset: CD45RA+ positively selected. These receptor sequences come from a young man in good health. Some clones in this sample may be carry-over from other donors' samples.

V usage is TRBV25-1 and J usage is TRBJ2-1, with D possibly TRBD1 on 6 matching bases. There are 13 residues in the CDR3. V was trimmed by 10 bases and J by 3 bases, leaving 13 bases between them. Germline CDR1 is MGHDK and CDR2 is SYGVNS. CDR3 region: CATKGVGYNEQFF. The CDR3 nucleotides are TGTGCCACAAAGGGGGTAGGCTACAATGAGCAGTTCTTC.

There are a few counts of this clone. The gene calls are TRBV6-6 and TRBJ2-7; 11 bases are shared with TRBD1. From germline, CDR1 is MNHNY and CDR2 SVGAGI (reference sequence). The V segment lost 7 bases and the J segment 4 bases; nucleotides outside the gene matches: 6. CDR3 length equals 14 residues. For the CDR3, the DNA is TGTGCCAGCATTCCGGGACAGGGGGTTTACGAGCAGTACTTC. It is translated as CASIPGQGVYEQYF.

The chain uses TRBV5-4 and TRBJ2-3; 13 bases agree with TRBD2. CDR1 and CDR2 (germline): SGHNT, YYREEE (reference sequence). The J segment lost 2 bases and the V segment lost 4 bases, leaving 10 bases of the junction unmatched. The CDR3 sequence is 18 residues long. CDR3 DNA sequence: TGTGCCAGCAGCAGCACTAGCGGGAGGGCCGCTTACACAGATACGCAGTATTTT. Its translation: CASSSTSGRAAYTDTQYF. The full variable domain, its missing parts supplied by reference TRBV5-4 and TRBJ2-3, is ETGVTQSPTHLIKTRGQQVTLRCSSQSGHNTVSWYQQALGQGPQFIFQYYREEENGRGNFPPRFSGLQFPNYSSELNVNALELDDSALYLCASSSTSGRAAYTDTQYFGPGTRLTVL.

V and J are TRBV29-1 and TRBJ1-1; no definite D call. The CDR3 consists of 14 residues. Per germline, CDR1 SQVTM and CDR2 ANQGSEA. Trimming stripped 2 bases from V and 1 base from J, with 11 bases between. The CDR3 nucleotides are TGCAGCGTTGAACGGGGTTTATCGAACACTGAAGCTTTCTTT. Its protein product is CSVERGLSNTEAFF. The full variable domain, in which reference TRBV29-1 and TRBJ1-1 provide the parts outside the CDR3, is SAVISQKPSRDICQRGTSLTIQCQVDSQVTMMFWYRQQPGQSLTLIATANQGSEATYESGFVIDKFPISRPNLTFSTLTVSNMSPEDSSIYLCSVERGLSNTEAFFGQGTRLTVV.

This chain links TRBV27 with TRBJ2-1; no firm D call. The CDR3 contains 14 residues. The germline gives CDR1 MNHEY, CDR2 SMNVEV (reference sequence). Deletions cut 5 bases from V and 4 bases from J, with 12 bases between. CDR3 nucleotide sequence: TGTGCCAGCAGTCCCTTCCCTGGATACAATGAGCAGTTCTTC. Residues: CASSPFPGYNEQFF.

The chain employs TRBV6-6 and TRBJ1-5; 8 positions match TRBD1. Germline CDR1 reads MNHNY; CDR2 reads SVGAGI (reference sequence). V was clipped by 6 bases and J by 4 bases; unmatched bases: 8. The CDR3 has 15 amino acids. The CDR3: CASRDRAGPNQPQHF. As DNA, the CDR3 is TGTGCCAGCAGGGACAGGGCAGGGCCTAATCAGCCCCAGCATTTT.

The chain couples TRBV28 to TRBJ1-1; D is possibly TRBD1 (5 bases). Germline V lookup: CDR1 MDHEN, CDR2 SYDVKM. Deletions cut 4 bases from V and 1 base from J, with 13 bases between. The CDR3 is 15 amino acids. CDR3 region: CASSSPGIGNTEAFF. As DNA, the CDR3 is TGTGCCAGCAGTTCCCCAGGGATAGGGAACACTGAAGCTTTCTTT.

The genes are TRBV10-3 and TRBJ2-1, with D perhaps TRBD1 (6 bases). This CDR3 is built from 14 residues. V gave up 5 bases and J gave up 5 bases, with 13 bases separating them. Germline V lookup: CDR1 ENHRY, CDR2 SYGVKD. The CDR3 is CAISPTGQNNEQFF. In DNA, the CDR3 is TGTGCCATCAGTCCGACGGGACAAAACAATGAGCAGTTCTTC.

The rearrangement joins TRBV7-9 to TRBJ2-5; D not resolved. Germline V CDR1 and CDR2: SEHNR, FQNEAQ (reference sequence). Trimming removed 1 base from V and 3 bases from J, with 15 bases in between. This CDR3 has 16 amino acids. The CDR3 loop reads CASSLGRVEGKETQYF. In DNA, the CDR3 is TGTGCCAGCAGCTTAGGTCGGGTGGAAGGAAAAGAGACCCAGTACTTC.